This TCR beta chain was recovered during a study of Ad26.COV2.S vaccination and SARS-CoV-2 variants (dated by TCRdb to about 2021). Notes on the research overall: Vaccine-arm donors were drawn from COV1001, a multicentre, randomized, double-blind, placebo-controlled phase I-IIa trial of Ad26.COV2.S in healthy adults. TCRbeta repertoire sequencing served as the tool for gauging how specific and how broad the SARS-CoV-2-reactive T cell receptors were following Ad26.COV2.S vaccination. A total of 32 samples were included in the TCR-sequenced set, comprising about 20 Ad26.COV2.S vaccine recipients, 5 placebo recipients and 8 SARS-CoV-2 convalescent individuals. Throughout the experiments and outcome assessment, investigators stayed blinded to trial group allocation. Trial participants were randomized into five groups of five: low-dose or high-dose Ad26.COV2.S given once or twice, or placebo on both occasions. Ad26.COV2.S was administered intramuscularly at 5 x 10^10 or 1 x 10^11 viral particles, either as a single shot or as two shots given 56 days apart.

The immunoSEQ Assay was the method used to sequence TCRbeta CDR3 regions. After extraction, genomic DNA underwent amplification by bias-controlled multiplex PCR, followed by high-throughput sequencing. For the original study's pipeline: Collapsing and filtering of sequences were performed to quantify the absolute abundance of each unique TCRbeta CDR3 region. T cell fraction was estimated by normalizing TCRbeta template counts to usable DNA, which was measured by amplifying reference genes present in all nucleated cells. Repertoire TCRs were annotated as SARS-CoV-2-specific by exact matching of V gene, CDR3 amino acid sequence and J gene to a known reactive TCR set. The reference SARS-CoV-2 TCR set was obtained from MIRA and was filtered for enrichment in COVID-19-positive ImmuneCODE repertoires, whereby public or cross-reactive TCRs were removed. Using the MIRA antigens, annotated TCRs were further analysed by specific ORF or by position within an ORF. Depth was the summed frequency of annotated unique rearrangements, while breadth was defined as annotated unique rearrangements over total unique productive rearrangements. Two-sided Wilcoxon rank-sum tests were applied when comparing TCR breadth between groups. TCRdb retrieved this table from immuneACCESS and kept in-frame rearrangements only. Not all clones are present; in checked studies, unresolved V genes account for under half, and no reason is known for the remainder. V, J and clone size derive from that table, while D and trimming were established from the DNA sequence. For this sample the table gives about 390,000 clones, of which approximately 91% were detected only once. 3.5% of the sample rests with the top ten.

As concerns this clone: The target of this receptor is not known. There are no base qualities to consult, and no much larger clone falls within one base.

What the study reported, not specific to this receptor: Comparing responses between vaccine doses or regimens was not something the study was powered to do. Compared with placebo recipients, Ad26.COV2.S recipients showed higher spike-specific TCR breadth (P = 0.0014). According to the authors, total T cell responses may have been underestimated by the TCR breadth and depth analyses. Comparable non-spike TCR breadth was observed between vaccine and placebo recipients, consistent with only spike being contained in the vaccine. After vaccination, spike-specific CD8+ and CD4+ T cell responses were reported to show substantial breadth.

The germline V gene (reference sequence) provides CDR1 LNHDA and CDR2 SQIVND. Counted from cysteine to phenylalanine, this CDR3 has 15 amino acids. Here the CDR3 DNA is all that survives: 45 bases in frame from base 1. V loses 2 bases of germline sequence and J loses 4 bases, and the interval between the two ends is 11 bases. This specimen's treatment or condition label, interpreted: over 15 received Ad26.COV2.S at low or high dose, single or two shots; about 5 received placebo; per-sample allocation not given. For vaccine and placebo recipients, repertoires were sequenced using samples collected on day 63 after the first injection. Between 29 July and 7 August 2020, Cohort 1b enrolled 25 adults aged 18-55 years at one site in Boston, USA. Ad26.COV2.S was a replication-incompetent adenovirus type 26 vector that expressed a prefusion-stabilized SARS-CoV-2 spike protein derived from the original Wuhan strain.

The chain was built from TRBV19 and TRBJ1-4, with an unclear D gene assignment. Source: peripheral blood, taken in a trial of Ad26.COV2.S vaccine versus placebo. The receptor comes from a person aged 18-65 years who received the Ad26.COV2.S COVID-19 vaccine or a placebo. The CDR3 reads as follows: CASSISGNYNEKLFF. The nucleotides read TGTGCCAGTAGTATATCCGGGAATTATAATGAAAAACTGTTTTTT.